A selection of T cell receptor beta chains follows, all from one sample in a study of pediatric ulcerative colitis. The protocol was immunoSEQ multiplex PCR, while the TCRdb copy is restricted to in-frame clones and leaves out a portion. The profile shows tens of thousands of clones, roughly 72% of them singletons. Sequencing was carried out using gut tissue. Receptor source: a boy between 10 and 17 years old with moderate ulcerative colitis. The CDR3 runs from the conserved cysteine through the conserved F or W. The order of the fields is CDR3 protein, CDR3 DNA, clone size, V gene, J gene, D gene. The D gene is left open where the match is weak. Part of the rows lack a size; the others show once, few, many or a class for expanded clones.

CASSKAGDSTDTQYF	TGTGCCAGCAGCAAAGCGGGGGACAGCACAGATACGCAGTATTTT	.	TRBV21-1	TRBJ2-3	.
CAWNERSNQPQHF	TGTGCCTGGAACGAAAGAAGCAATCAGCCCCAGCATTTT	.	TRBV30	TRBJ1-5	.
CASSIAGFWETQYF	TGTGCCAGCAGCATAGCGGGATTCTGGGAGACCCAGTACTTC	.	TRBV6-1	TRBJ2-5	TRBD2
CASSPSTGPYEQYF	TGTGCCAGCAGCCCCTCGACAGGGCCTTACGAGCAGTACTTC	.	TRBV7-6	TRBJ2-7	TRBD1
CASSLCIEGAHSSYEQYF	TGTGCCAGCAGTTTATGTATTGAGGGGGCGCATTCCTCCTACGAGCAGTACTTC	.	TRBV28	TRBJ2-7	TRBD1
CAISGTGYEQYF	TGTGCCATCAGTGGGACAGGTTACGAGCAGTACTTC	.	TRBV10-3	TRBJ2-7	TRBD1
CATSSSRGQGTDTQYF	TGTGCCACCAGCAGTTCCCGAGGGCAAGGCACAGATACGCAGTATTTT	.	TRBV15	TRBJ2-3	.
CASSPSSGVQSYEQYF	TGTGCCAGCAGTCCCTCTAGCGGAGTACAATCCTACGAGCAGTACTTC	.	TRBV27	TRBJ2-7	TRBD2
CASSLRAAAPEQFF	TGTGCCAGCAGCTTGAGGGCTGCCGCGCCTGAGCAGTTCTTC	.	TRBV7-6	TRBJ2-1	.
CASSSGQGYEKLFF	TGTGCCAGCAGCTCGGGACAGGGATATGAAAAACTGTTTTTT	.	TRBV5-8	TRBJ1-4	TRBD1
CASSRLAGFSGANVLTF	TGTGCCAGCAGTCGCCTAGCGGGGTTTTCTGGGGCCAACGTCCTGACTTTC	.	TRBV7-8	TRBJ2-6	TRBD2
CASSLGSGGARGNEQFF	TGCGCCAGCAGCTTGGGGTCAGGGGGCGCAAGGGGTAATGAGCAGTTCTTC	.	TRBV5-1	TRBJ2-1	TRBD1
CAPWGTANEKLFF	TGTGCCCCCTGGGGGACAGCCAATGAAAAACTGTTTTTT	.	TRBV30	TRBJ1-4	TRBD1
CASSHSGNSPLHF	TGTGCCAGCAGCCATAGTGGAAATTCACCCCTCCACTTT	.	TRBV7-2	TRBJ1-6	.
CASMGKYEQYF	TGTGCCAGTATGGGGAAATACGAGCAGTACTTC	.	TRBV25-1	TRBJ2-7	.
CASSFGHLGQETQYF	TGTGCCAGCAGCTTTGGACATTTGGGTCAAGAGACCCAGTACTTC	.	TRBV11-3	TRBJ2-5	.
CASSFAGEKLFF	TGCGCCAGCAGCTTCGCAGGGGAGAAACTGTTTTTT	.	TRBV5-1	TRBJ1-4	.
CASSVDSRGSDTQYF	TGTGCCAGCAGCGTAGATAGCCGGGGTAGTGATACGCAGTATTTT	.	TRBV9	TRBJ2-3	.
CASSDLDTDTQYF	TGTGCCAGCAGTGACCTAGATACAGATACGCAGTATTTT	.	TRBV6-4	TRBJ2-3	.
CASSQARARRSYNEQFF	TGCGCCAGCAGCCAAGCTAGGGCTAGACGCTCCTACAATGAGCAGTTCTTC	.	TRBV4-1	TRBJ2-1	.
CASFSGGSEQREQYF	TGTGCCAGCTTCTCGGGGGGGTCTGAACAGAGGGAGCAGTACTTC	few	TRBV28	TRBJ2-7	TRBD2
CASSHYRQGARNEQFF	TGCGCCAGCAGCCACTACCGACAGGGGGCGCGCAATGAGCAGTTCTTC	.	TRBV4-1	TRBJ2-1	TRBD1
CASSFFPRGKGETQYF	TGTGCCAGCAGCTTTTTTCCCAGGGGAAAGGGAGAGACCCAGTACTTC	.	TRBV7-2	TRBJ2-5	.
CASSGDREKLFF	TGTGCCTCCTCGGGGGATCGCGAAAAACTGTTTTTT	.	TRBV28	TRBJ1-4	.
CASSLIGNNYGYTF	TGTGCCAGCAGTTTAATCGGGAATAACTATGGCTACACCTTC	.	TRBV28	TRBJ1-2	.
CASSHSGSWDNEQFF	TGTGCCAGCAGCCACAGCGGGAGCTGGGACAATGAGCAGTTCTTC	.	TRBV5-4	TRBJ2-1	TRBD2
CASRQPGQGAGYTF	TGTGCCAGCAGACAACCGGGACAGGGGGCTGGCTACACCTTC	.	TRBV28	TRBJ1-2	TRBD1
CASSLTGGLAKNIQYF	TGTGCCAGCAGTTTGACAGGGGGCTTAGCCAAAAACATTCAGTACTTC	.	TRBV28	TRBJ2-4	TRBD1
CASSDRVGYTF	TGTGCCAGCAGTGACAGGGTTGGCTACACCTTC	.	TRBV6-1	TRBJ1-2	.
CASSGRGLASPGELFF	TGTGCCAGCAGCGGTCGGGGACTAGCGAGTCCCGGGGAGCTGTTTTTT	.	TRBV7-9	TRBJ2-2	TRBD2
CSVNGVGTSGSIGFF	TGCAGCGTTAATGGGGTGGGGACTAGCGGGTCGATCGGGTTCTTC	.	TRBV29-1	TRBJ2-1	TRBD2
CASSLAYAEAFF	TGTGCCAGCAGCTTAGCTTACGCTGAAGCTTTCTTT	.	TRBV7-9	TRBJ1-1	.
CASSTATEGNYGYTF	TGTGCCAGCAGTACCGCGACAGAGGGGAACTATGGCTACACCTTC	few	TRBV27	TRBJ1-2	.
CASSIGRHSGANVLTF	TGTGCCAGTAGTATTGGAAGACACTCTGGGGCCAACGTCCTGACTTTC	.	TRBV19	TRBJ2-6	.
CASSFAPDGYNEKLFF	TGTGCCAGTAGTTTTGCTCCTGACGGCTATAATGAAAAACTGTTTTTT	.	TRBV19	TRBJ1-4	.
CASRRDKFYEQYF	TGTGCCAGCCGTCGGGACAAATTCTACGAGCAGTACTTC	.	TRBV6-6	TRBJ2-7	.
CAWSPEQEQYF	TGTGCCTGGAGTCCGGAGCAGGAGCAGTACTTC	.	TRBV30	TRBJ2-7	.
CASSSGVFGKNIQYF	TGTGCCAGCAGCTCGGGGGTTTTCGGGAAAAACATTCAGTACTTC	few	TRBV13	TRBJ2-4	.
CASSPWTGPTYEQYF	TGCGCCAGCAGCCCGTGGACAGGGCCTACCTACGAGCAGTACTTC	.	TRBV5-1	TRBJ2-7	TRBD1
CASSEGGRETNTEAFF	TGTGCCAGCAGTGAGGGGGGGCGCGAGACGAACACTGAAGCTTTCTTT	.	TRBV2	TRBJ1-1	.
CAITRGGMGTEAFF	TGTGCCATCACTCGGGGAGGGATGGGCACTGAAGCTTTCTTT	.	TRBV6-1	TRBJ1-1	.
CASSYSGFVYGYTF	TGTGCCAGCAGTTACTCGGGATTTGTCTATGGCTACACCTTC	few	TRBV6-5	TRBJ1-2	.
CASSAGVGADTQYF	TGTGCCAGCAGCGCGGGGGTTGGGGCAGATACGCAGTATTTT	.	TRBV9	TRBJ2-3	.
CASSYLPSRRDF	TGTGCCAGCAGTTATCTCCCAAGTCGAAGGGACTTC	.	TRBV6-6	TRBJ2-7	.
CASSEGPGLGVAQYF	TGTGCCAGCAGTGAAGGGCCGGGACTCGGGGTGGCCCAGTACTTC	.	TRBV6-1	TRBJ2-5	.
CASSVTEETQYF	TGCGCCAGCAGCGTGACAGAAGAGACCCAGTACTTC	once	TRBV5-1	TRBJ2-5	.
CASSPRFSSGPGDNEQFF	TGTGCCAGCTCACCACGATTCTCTAGCGGGCCCGGAGACAATGAGCAGTTCTTC	.	TRBV18	TRBJ2-1	TRBD2
CASSLIAVWDEQFF	TGTGCCAGCAGCTTAATAGCGGTCTGGGATGAGCAGTTCTTC	once	TRBV5-4	TRBJ2-1	.
CASSPGGLETQYF	TGTGCCAGCAGCCCAGGGGGTTTAGAGACCCAGTACTTC	.	TRBV5-6	TRBJ2-5	TRBD1
CASSLGSGEWNTEAFF	TGTGCCAGCAGCTTAGGAAGTGGGGAATGGAACACTGAAGCTTTCTTT	few	TRBV7-6	TRBJ1-1	.
CAISKDGGLSGANVLTF	TGTGCCATCAGTAAGGACGGAGGTCTCTCTGGGGCCAACGTCCTGACTTTC	.	TRBV10-3	TRBJ2-6	.
CASSPPGLAGYNEQFF	TGTGCCAGCTCACCCCCGGGACTAGCGGGCTACAATGAGCAGTTCTTC	.	TRBV18	TRBJ2-1	TRBD2